This T cell receptor (beta chain) stems from a study of blood T cell repertoires in COVID-19. Study-level information: Researchers got acute and convalescent COVID-19 samples from the United States, Italy and Spain.

Ages ranged from about 18 to 89 years, with residence in about 24 US areas. Participants had their cohort set by participant-reported clinical history. Germline CDR1 is SGHTA and CDR2 is FQGNSA. CDR3 length equals 15 residues. The V segment lost 5 bases and the J segment 4 bases; nucleotides outside the gene matches: 9. Per the study methods: Estimated nucleated cell counts came from reference gene primer amplification. Here immunoSEQ multiplex PCR was the method, and the copy in TCRdb shows in-frame clones only, minus some. V and J calls and clone size are as listed in that table; D and trimming were resolved from the DNA. The table records hundreds of thousands of clones, 75% to 90% of them present only once.

Source material: PBMCs or T cells enriched from blood (not recorded which). The clonotype was recovered from a woman aged 18 to 35 who had recovered from COVID-19. The chain is built from TRBV7-2 and TRBJ2-7; 9 nucleotides match TRBD1. The DNA of the CDR3 is TGTGCCAGCAGCCAAAGGGGACAGGGAGGGTACGAGCAGTACTTC. Translating it yields CASSQRGQGGYEQYF.